This TCR beta chain is drawn from a study of OX40 agonist ivuxolimab in advanced cancers. Study summary: It was ivuxolimab, an agonistic anti-OX40 (CD134) antibody, that patients were treated with. Study-wide findings and caveats: There were, on average, more expanded clones in CD8+ T cells than in CD4+.

CDR1 is SGDLS and CDR2 is YYNGEE in the germline V gene. Counting both end residues, the CDR3 totals 11 amino acids. Profiled with immunoSEQ multiplex PCR; TCRdb holds only in-frame clones, not every one. The table shows more than 50,000 clones, with 70% to 90% occurring only once. At baseline, cycle 4 day 1, and cycle 7 day 1, blood was sampled. Turning to this clone: The antigen remains unidentified. No conserved phenylalanine or tryptophan ends this CDR3, so it is likely a read error. The DNA is omitted, as the CDR3 cannot be located on it reliably, and the CDR3 follows TCRdb's listing.

The sample here was CD4+ or CD8+ T cells sorted from blood, taken in a trial of the OX40 agonist ivuxolimab. This chain uses TRBV9 with TRBJ2-4; the DNA was not used to check the table's D call, TRBD2. The source of this sequence is an adult with an advanced solid tumor such as melanoma, head and neck, liver or kidney cancer. CDR3 sequence: CASSGTGDPPL.